Presented here are 16 T cell receptor beta chains from one specimen sequenced in a study of cytomegalovirus exposure and HLA in healthy donors. PCR involved 60 Vbeta and 13 Jbeta primers. Sequencing used immunoSEQ multiplex PCR; TCRdb keeps in-frame clones, though not all of them. The sample includes roughly 140,000 clones, roughly 74% of them seen just once. Input material: PBMCs. These receptors originate from a woman in her 40s in good health and CMV-seropositive.

The chain recombines TRBV12-2 with TRBJ2-7; the table's D gene call, TRBD2, was not cross checked with the DNA. TRBV12-2 is reported as a pseudogene. This CDR3 has 18 residues. CDR3 residues: CASRLVATAGGPFPEQYF. In DNA, the CDR3 is TGTGCAAGTCGCTTAGTTGCTACAGCGGGAGGCCCCTTCCCCGAGCAGTACTTC.

V is TRBV5-1 and J is TRBJ2-1; TRBD2 matches at 8 bases. Looked up from germline, CDR1 is SGHRS and CDR2 is YFSETQ. There are 16 residues in the CDR3. Losses at the gene ends were 0 bases for V and 5 bases for J; bases not matched to a gene: 7. CDR3 in amino acids: CASSLVATSANNEQFF. The DNA of the CDR3 is TGCGCCAGCAGCTTGGTTGCGACTAGCGCCAACAATGAGCAGTTCTTC.

J is TRBJ2-7 and V is TRBV30; possible D gene TRBD2, 5 bases. Germline V lookup: CDR1 GTSNPN, CDR2 SVGIG (reference sequence). Trimming stripped 0 bases from V and 6 bases from J, with 18 bases between. The CDR3 extends over 15 amino acids. The CDR3 DNA follows: TGTGCCTGGAGTGTAGGTTGGGGTAGCGACCGCGAGCAGTACTTC. Amino acid sequence: CAWSVGWGSDREQYF.

This sequence joins TRBV5-1 and TRBJ2-5, with a tentative D call TRBD2 (5 bases). The CDR3 length is 14 residues. Germline CDR1 and CDR2: SGHRS and YFSETQ. Between the trimmed V and J ends, which lost 0 bases and 1 base, there was a span of 7 bases. This chain's CDR3 is CASSLEGSQETQYF. CDR3 DNA: TGCGCCAGCAGCTTGGAAGGGAGCCAAGAGACCCAGTACTTC.

The J gene is TRBJ2-1, the V gene TRBV27; TRBD2 matches at 13 bases. CDR1 and CDR2 from the germline V gene are MNHEY and SMNVEV (reference sequence). This CDR3 is 14 amino acids long. With V trimmed by 8 bases and J by 4 bases, 2 bases remained unmatched. In DNA form, the CDR3 reads TGTGCCAGCGCACTAGCGGGAGGGTACAATGAGCAGTTCTTC. This encodes CASALAGGYNEQFF.

The CDR3 DNA follows: TGTGCCAGCAGCTTAGTAGCGAGCGAGCAGTACTTC. Its protein product is CASSLVASEQYF. This chain joins TRBV11-2 and TRBJ2-7, with D possibly TRBD2 on 5 matching bases. Germline assignment: CDR1 SGHAT and CDR2 FQNNGV. The CDR3 sequence is 12 residues long. Between the trimmed V and J ends, which lost 1 base and 6 bases, there was a span of 7 bases.

This clone was recorded only once. The rearrangement joins TRBV7-2 to TRBJ1-2, with 7 bases that match TRBD1. With 3 bases clipped from V and 2 bases from J, the junction kept 0 bases outside the gene matches. The CDR3 consists of 13 residues. Germline V gives CDR1 SGHTA, CDR2 FQGNSA. In nucleotides, the CDR3 is TGTGCCAGCAGCTTGGGACAGAACTATGGCTACACCTTC. Its protein product is CASSLGQNYGYTF.

This clone was observed a few times. The chain uses TRBV7-8 and TRBJ2-5; TRBD1 matches 7 bases. The CDR3 is 15 residues long. CDR1 is SGHVS, CDR2 FQNEAQ, per germline. Trimming at V came to 5 bases and at J to 2 bases, leaving 8 bases not matched to a gene. The CDR3 nucleotides read TGTGCCAGCAGCCCCCGACAGGGCCCGCAAGAGACCCAGTACTTC. This sequence encodes CASSPRQGPQETQYF. Supplemented by reference TRBV7-8 and TRBJ2-5, the full variable domain reads GAGVSQSPRYKVAKRGQDVALRCDPISGHVSLFWYQQALGQGPEFLTYFQNEAQLDKSGLPSDRFFAERPEGSVSTLKIQRTQQEDSAVYLCASSPRQGPQETQYFGPGTRLLVL.

This clone was seen a handful of times. The CDR3 DNA reads TGTGCCAGCAGCCCCTCCAACACCGGGGAGCTGTTTTTT. This encodes CASSPSNTGELFF. The V call is TRBV7-3, the J call TRBJ2-2, with no clear D. V was clipped by 5 bases and J by 2 bases, with 6 bases between them. CDR3 length: 13 residues. CDR1 and CDR2 from the germline V gene are SGHTA and FQGTGA.

To note about this clone: The sample holds other DNA sequences that translate to the same CDR3. The gene calls are TRBV27 and TRBJ1-4; D not certain. This CDR3 region has 15 residues. Germline values: CDR1 MNHEY, CDR2 SMNVEV (reference sequence). V lost 5 bases and J lost 8, with 18 bases in between. CDR3 in amino acids: CASSRTGGGYEKLFF. The CDR3 nucleotides read TGTGCCAGCAGTCGAACGGGCGGAGGGTACGAAAAACTGTTTTTT.

The V gene is TRBV6-1, the J gene TRBJ2-4; 8 bases line up with TRBD1. V trimming: 5 bases; J trimming: 7 bases; junction bases outside the gene matches: 7. This CDR3 contains 14 residues. Germline V gene lookup returns CDR1 MNHNS and CDR2 SASEGT. CDR3: CASSTQGAGNIQYF. CDR3 DNA sequence: TGTGCCAGCAGTACTCAGGGGGCGGGTAACATTCAGTACTTC.

V is TRBV19 and J is TRBJ2-5, with 12 bases identical to TRBD1. The V gene's germline CDR1 is LNHDA and CDR2 SQIVND (reference sequence). This CDR3 has 15 amino acids. V lost 6 bases and J lost 4; bases outside the gene matches: 6. CDR3 coding DNA: TGTGCCAGTAGCCGGGACAGGGGGCGGCGAGAGACCCAGTACTTC. This gives the protein CASSRDRGRRETQYF.

The chain links TRBV10-3 to TRBJ2-1; 9 nucleotides line up with TRBD2. With V trimmed by 8 bases and J by 4 bases, 12 bases remained unmatched. Germline V gene lookup returns CDR1 ENHRY and CDR2 SYGVKD. There are 16 residues in the CDR3. The CDR3 DNA reads TGTGCCATCCGTACGGCGGGAGGGGTCGGGTACAATGAGCAGTTCTTC. This sequence encodes CAIRTAGGVGYNEQFF.

The CDR3 sequence: CASSADRTSYEQYF. The DNA of the CDR3 is TGTGCCAGCAGTGCGGACAGGACTTCCTACGAGCAGTACTTC. J is TRBJ2-7 and V is TRBV6-1, with 7 bases identical to TRBD1. The germline CDR1 and CDR2 sequences are MNHNS and SASEGT. This CDR3 comprises 14 residues. V shed 4 bases and J 1 base; nucleotides not matched to a gene: 4.

The table lists this clone with a few counts. The CDR3 region has the DNA TGCGCCAGCAGCCTCTACGACAGGGGGCTAGGGGCCAACGTCCTGACTTTC. Amino acids: CASSLYDRGLGANVLTF. The rearrangement uses TRBV4-1 and TRBJ2-6, with 10 positions matching TRBD1. CDR3 length equals 17 residues. Germline V CDR1 and CDR2: MGHRA, YSYEKL. After removal of 4 bases from V and 4 bases from J, the junction contained 7 bases not matched to a gene.

The genes are TRBV5-1 and TRBJ2-3, with D hard to call. Germline V gene sequence: CDR1 SGHRS, CDR2 YFSETQ. This CDR3 comprises 13 residues. Trimming removed 4 bases at V and 3 bases at J, with 9 bases between. The CDR3: CASSPVPTDTQYF. CDR3 in DNA: TGCGCCAGCAGCCCGGTACCAACAGATACGCAGTATTTT.